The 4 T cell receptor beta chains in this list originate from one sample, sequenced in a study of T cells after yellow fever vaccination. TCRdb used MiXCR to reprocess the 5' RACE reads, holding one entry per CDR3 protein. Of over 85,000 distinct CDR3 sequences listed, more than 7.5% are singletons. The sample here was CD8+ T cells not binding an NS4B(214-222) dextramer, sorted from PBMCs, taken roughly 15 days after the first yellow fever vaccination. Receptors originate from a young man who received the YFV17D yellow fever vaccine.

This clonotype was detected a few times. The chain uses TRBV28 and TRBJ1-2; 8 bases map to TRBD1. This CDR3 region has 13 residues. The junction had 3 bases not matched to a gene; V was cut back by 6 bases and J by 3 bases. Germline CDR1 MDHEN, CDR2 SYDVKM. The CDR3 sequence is CASRQDRDYGYTF. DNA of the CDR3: TGTGCCAGCAGACAGGACAGGGACTATGGCTACACCTTC.

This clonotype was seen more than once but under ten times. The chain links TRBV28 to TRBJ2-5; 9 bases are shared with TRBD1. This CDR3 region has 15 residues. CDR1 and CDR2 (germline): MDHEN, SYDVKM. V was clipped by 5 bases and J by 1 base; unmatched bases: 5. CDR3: CASSRDREVQETQYF. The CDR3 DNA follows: TGTGCCAGCAGTCGGGACAGGGAGGTCCAAGAGACCCAGTACTTC.

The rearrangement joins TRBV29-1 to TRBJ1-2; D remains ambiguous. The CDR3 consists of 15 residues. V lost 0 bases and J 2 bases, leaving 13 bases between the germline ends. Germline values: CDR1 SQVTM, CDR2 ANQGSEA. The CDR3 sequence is CSVEDLQKQNYGYTF. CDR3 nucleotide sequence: TGCAGCGTTGAAGATCTCCAGAAACAAAACTATGGCTACACCTTC. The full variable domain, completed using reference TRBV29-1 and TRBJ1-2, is SAVISQKPSRDICQRGTSLTIQCQVDSQVTMMFWYRQQPGQSLTLIATANQGSEATYESGFVIDKFPISRPNLTFSTLTVSNMSPEDSSIYLCSVEDLQKQNYGYTFGSGTRLTVV.

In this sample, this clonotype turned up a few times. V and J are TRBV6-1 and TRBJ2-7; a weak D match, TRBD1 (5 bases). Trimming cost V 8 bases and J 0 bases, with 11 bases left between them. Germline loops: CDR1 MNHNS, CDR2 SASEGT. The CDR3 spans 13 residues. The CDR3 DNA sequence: TGTGCCAGCCAAGGGGTGAACTCCTACGAGCAGTACGTC. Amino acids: CASQGVNSYEQYV.